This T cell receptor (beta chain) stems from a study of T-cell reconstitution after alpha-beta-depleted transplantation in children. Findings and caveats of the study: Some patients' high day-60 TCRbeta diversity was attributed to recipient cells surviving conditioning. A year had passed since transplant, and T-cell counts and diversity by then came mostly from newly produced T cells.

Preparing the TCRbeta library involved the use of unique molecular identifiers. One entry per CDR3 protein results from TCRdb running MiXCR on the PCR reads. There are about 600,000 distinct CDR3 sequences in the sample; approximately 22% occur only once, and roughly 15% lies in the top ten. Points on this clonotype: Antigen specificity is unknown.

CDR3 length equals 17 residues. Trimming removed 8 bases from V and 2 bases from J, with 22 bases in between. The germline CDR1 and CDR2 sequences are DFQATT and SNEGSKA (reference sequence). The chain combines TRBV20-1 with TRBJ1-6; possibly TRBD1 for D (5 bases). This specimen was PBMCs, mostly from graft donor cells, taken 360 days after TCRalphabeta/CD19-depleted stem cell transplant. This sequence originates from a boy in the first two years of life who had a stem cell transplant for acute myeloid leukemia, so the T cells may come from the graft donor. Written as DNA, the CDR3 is TGCAGTCCCGAAAGGAGCGAGGGGAGTCCCTATAATTCACCCCTCCACTTT. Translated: CSPERSEGSPYNSPLHF.